This is a list of T cell receptor beta chains from one sample in a study of cytomegalovirus exposure and HLA in healthy donors. Profiling relied on immunoSEQ multiplex PCR, and the TCRdb table lists in-frame clones only, not all of them. This table holds 190,000 or so clones, around three quarters found once. The sequenced sample was PBMCs. Receptors originate from a boy aged 10-17 years in good health and CMV-seronegative. The CDR3 runs from the conserved cysteine through the conserved F or W.

TRBJ1-3 | TRBV30 | CAWTPPGGNTIYF
TRBJ1-2 | TRBV4-3 | CASSQDSLNNYGYTF
TRBJ2-1 | TRBV11-3 | CASSPLPGAEPSYNEQFF
TRBJ1-6 | TRBV30 | CAWDPGHRNSPLHF
TRBJ1-5 | TRBV6-4 | CASSDSGGQPQHF
TRBJ1-2 | TRBV4-2 | CASSQNREGANYGYTF
TRBJ2-2 | TRBV5-4 | CASSPRRGGREAGELFF
TRBJ2-7 | TRBV6-6 | CASSRSTSGRSYEQYF
TRBJ1-2 | TRBV30 | CAWSVKRGYGYTF
TRBJ1-2 | TRBV5-6 | CASSLGQIGYYGYTF
TRBJ2-2 | TRBV9 | CASSVATGYLTGELFF
TRBJ1-3 | TRBV6-1 | CASSTTGQGNTIYF
TRBJ2-2 | TRBV5-6 | CASSLALAGVTGELFF
TRBJ1-2 | TRBV7-3 | CASSLGFDRVGGYTF
TRBJ1-1 | TRBV19 | CASSIFQGTEAFF
TRBJ1-5 | TRBV19 | CASSIDPRVGEPQHF
TRBJ2-1 | TRBV7-3 | CASSPAGRQFPEFF
TRBJ2-1 | TRBV4-2 | CASSQTKTGPLFF
TRBJ2-3 | TRBV5-1 | CASSLGGVSTDTQYF
TRBJ2-3 | TRBV6-6 | CASSYGRAGTDTQYF
TRBJ2-3 | TRBV6-4 | CASTKTSGGADTQYF
TRBJ2-4 | TRBV4-1 | CASSQERGGGIQYF
TRBJ2-3 | TRBV5-4 | CASSLASGGTDTQYF
TRBJ2-7 | TRBV4-1 | CASSSLGAGVGIEQYF
TRBJ1-5 | TRBV9 | CASSVGASSNQPQHF
TRBJ1-1 | TRBV4-1 | CASSHVLNTEAFF
TRBJ1-1 | TRBV30 | CAVRWGGTEAFF
TRBJ1-1 | TRBV6-5 | CASSPGNTEAFF
TRBJ2-1 | TRBV9 | CASSPRTSGRANEQFF
TRBJ2-5 | TRBV4-1 | CASSQEGASGGAQETQYF
TRBJ1-5 | TRBV4-2 | CASSQDVRSFQHF